This TCR beta chain appears in the sequencing data of a study of blood T cell repertoires in COVID-19. Study summary: Both acute and convalescent COVID-19 samples were obtained from the United States, Italy and Spain. The cDNA or gDNA used as material had been derived from T cells, B-cell-depleted T cells, or PBMCs.

With 5 bases removed from V and 4 bases from J, the gap between germline ends came to 19 bases. The CDR3 is 15 residues long. Germline V lookup: CDR1 SGDLS, CDR2 YYNGEE. In the study's own analysis: For nucleated cells, counts were estimated from reference gene primer amplification. Here immunoSEQ multiplex PCR was the method, and the copy in TCRdb shows in-frame clones only, minus some. The V and J calls and clone size come from that table; D and trimming were worked out from the DNA. The table includes fewer than 200,000 clones, 80% to 90% detected once. The sequence derives from a man aged 18 to 35 who had recovered from COVID-19. The sequencing input was peripheral blood. The rearrangement links TRBV9 to TRBJ2-7; D gene uncertain. CDR3 residues: CASSFTPETSYEQYF. As DNA, the CDR3 is TGTGCCAGCAGTTTCACACCTGAGACATCATACGAGCAGTACTTC.